The 10 T cell receptor beta chains in this list originate from one sample, sequenced in a study of T cell repertoires in cytomegalovirus infection. TCRdb used MiXCR to reprocess the reads, holding one entry per CDR3 protein. Of about 490,000 distinct CDR3 sequences listed, around 27% are singletons. The material sequenced was PBMCs. The receptor set was obtained from a human donor in good health (CMV status not recorded). Some clones in this sample may be carry-over from other donors' samples.

This clonotype showed up just a few times. V usage is TRBV24-1 and J usage is TRBJ2-3; 11 nucleotides line up with TRBD2. With V trimmed by 3 bases and J by 2 bases, 3 bases remained unmatched. CDR1 is KGHDR and CDR2 is SFDVKD in the germline V gene. The CDR3 covers 16 residues. The CDR3 reads CATSDVLAGDTDTQYF. CDR3 sequence (DNA): TGTGCCACCAGTGATGTACTAGCGGGAGACACAGATACGCAGTATTTT.

This chain links TRBV27 with TRBJ2-7; TRBD2 matches at 13 bases. CDR1 MNHEY and CDR2 SMNVEV come from the germline V gene (reference sequence). CDR3 size: 16 residues. The V segment lost 5 bases and the J segment 7 bases; nucleotides outside the gene matches: 11. CDR3 DNA sequence: TGTGCCAGCAGTCCTTACCTAGGGACTAGCGGGAAGGAGCAGTACTTC. This codes for CASSPYLGTSGKEQYF.

This clonotype has only a few counts. The rearrangement joins TRBV27 to TRBJ2-3, with 8 bases that match TRBD2. Unmatched junction bases numbered 20, after V lost 5 bases and J lost 1 base. In germline, CDR1 is MNHEY, CDR2 SMNVEV (reference sequence). The CDR3 spans 20 residues. CDR3 sequence: CASSILGAGVKDLGTDTQYF. DNA for the CDR3: TGTGCCAGCAGTATCCTTGGAGCGGGAGTAAAAGATCTAGGCACAGATACGCAGTATTTT.

The chain uses TRBV28 and TRBJ2-1; TRBD2 matches 13 bases. Germline lookup yields CDR1 MDHEN and CDR2 SYDVKM. V shed 5 bases and J 3 bases; nucleotides not matched to a gene: 16. The length of the CDR3 is 20 residues. The CDR3 DNA reads TGTGCCAGCAGTCCTTTCCTAACCGGGACTAGCGGGATAAGCTACAATGAGCAGTTCTTC. Translating gives CASSPFLTGTSGISYNEQFF.

This clonotype has only a few counts. The chain is built from TRBV7-9 and TRBJ1-1; D is possibly TRBD1 (5 bases). The germline V gene has CDR1 SEHNR and CDR2 FQNEAQ (reference sequence). The ends were cut back, 3 bases at V and 6 bases at J, with 14 bases in the middle. The CDR3 is 14 residues long. This chain's CDR3 is CASSFYTGLAEAFF. The CDR3 bases are TGTGCCAGCAGCTTTTACACAGGCCTTGCTGAAGCTTTCTTT.

The J gene is TRBJ2-4, the V gene TRBV7-9; 10 positions agree with TRBD1. CDR1 and CDR2 (germline): SEHNR, FQNEAQ (reference sequence). This CDR3 region has 12 residues. V lost 9 bases, J lost 8 bases, and 4 bases stayed unmatched. DNA of the CDR3: TGTGCCAGTAAAGGGACAGGGGACATTCAGTACTTC. Translated: CASKGTGDIQYF.

To note about this clonotype: A much larger clonotype is one base distant, so this may be a read error. This chain uses TRBV4-3 with TRBJ1-6; D is unclear. The CDR3 has 14 amino acids. Germline V CDR1 and CDR2: LGHNA, YSLEER. For the CDR3, the DNA is TGCGCCAGCAGCCAAGCTAGCGGCAATTTACCCCTCCACTTT. Translated: CASSQASGNLPLHF.

The V call is TRBV4-3, the J call TRBJ2-5; TRBD2 might be the D (5 bases). The CDR3 runs to 14 residues. Trimming left V 0 bases short and J 5 bases short, with 10 bases between. Germline V gene lookup returns CDR1 LGHNA and CDR2 YSLEER. The CDR3 reads CASSQDTTIETQYF. CDR3 bases: TGCGCCAGCAGCCAAGATACGACTATTGAGACCCAGTACTTC.

J is TRBJ1-2 and V is TRBV29-1; D perhaps matches TRBD1 (6 bases). This CDR3 contains 13 residues. Trimming shortened V by 5 bases and J by 6 bases, and 16 bases separated the two germline ends. Per the germline V gene, CDR1 is SQVTM and CDR2 is ANQGSEA. CDR3 coding DNA: TGCAGCGTTAGCAACAGGGAAACGGATGGCTACACCTTC. As protein: CSVSNRETDGYTF.

This clonotype was seen a single time. V is TRBV5-6 and J is TRBJ1-6; 11 nucleotides line up with TRBD1. V was clipped by 6 bases and J by 8 bases; unmatched bases: 10. From germline, CDR1 is SGHDT and CDR2 YYEEEE. The CDR3 has 16 residues. DNA for the CDR3: TGTGCCAGCACCCCGGACAGGGGGCACCCAGATTCACCCCTCCACTTT. Translated: CASTPDRGHPDSPLHF.